This section outlines one T cell receptor (beta chain) sequence together with its context. Its antigen is currently not known. Base qualities are not recorded, but no much larger clone differs from it by a single base. Trimming accounts for 4 bases at V and 2 bases at J, while the number of junction bases matched to no gene is 5. CDR1 and CDR2, looked up from the germline V gene, are SGHDT and YYEEEE. The CDR3, cysteine through phenylalanine, is 14 amino acids long. This entry keeps only the CDR3 DNA: 42 bases, framed from base 1. These data come from a study of cytomegalovirus exposure and HLA in healthy donors (dated by TCRdb to 2017 to 2019). Regarding the complete study: An earlier analysis of approximately 590 of the donors reported 250 to 300 Gb of sequence data and 117 million unique TCR beta sequences from about 200 million T cells. The study used immunosequencing to profile the T cell repertoires of about 670 subjects and linked those repertoires to cytomegalovirus serostatus. Every discovery cohort repertoire had been produced on one sequencing platform. High-throughput TCR immunosequencing, statistical association of individual TCRs with disease status, and machine learning were combined to predict cytomegalovirus infection status. In addition to the first cohort of 650 to 800 subjects, a separate validation cohort of 120 different subjects was used. An earlier analysis of about 620 of the donors applied high-throughput TCR beta sequencing to assess whether each TCR beta V gene segment acted as functional or pseudogenic. An early release covering 500 to 750 HLA-typed donors comprised about 300 gigabases of sequencing data and roughly 86 million unique TCR sequences. A later analysis re-analyzed previously published TCR beta repertoires from 650 to 800 donors and added high-resolution HLA genotyping to study TCR occurrence patterns. Genome-wide SNP genotypes for about three fifths of the roughly 700 donors were used in a later genetic analysis, which treated that subset as a discovery cohort. Five DR-DQ haplotypes were handled as single units for association and clustering, since linkage in the cohort was strong. Alongside the repertoire data, information on donor age, sex, ethnicity and CMV serostatus was compiled. Rather than drawing on any new phenotypic data, the later analysis identified candidate immune exposures from TCR beta sequences and the way those sequences occurred across donors. The number of donors typed differed by locus, with 629-630 for A, B, C, DRB1 and DQB1, roughly 550 for DQA1, over 600 for DPA1, and 472 for DPB1. Class I and class II HLA loci were covered by the typing at four-digit resolution. The aim of the study was to test whether cataloging public T cell receptors could identify signatures of past pathogen exposure. Among roughly 400 genotyped donors of the cohort, an average of around 240,000 unique TCR beta nucleotide sequences were sequenced per donor, about a sixth of them non-productive. The genetic ancestry cluster associated with self-reported Caucasian donors included 81% of the roughly 410 genotyped donors.

The paper as a whole reports these results and caveats: In vitro tests confirmed that a few of the cytomegalovirus-associated TCR beta chains recognize cytomegalovirus antigens. Because HLA typing was unavailable for some donors at each locus, only the typed subset was used in association tests. In a later genetic analysis, a missense DCLRE1C variant was associated with V-gene and J-gene trimming of TCR beta chains, and the association was replicated in an independent cohort. In a later analysis, HLA-associated TCR beta chains were found to be more clonally expanded and to have lower generation probabilities than equally common non-associated chains. For the cohort, immune exposure information was limited to CMV serostatus. Most CMV-associated TCR beta chains appeared to be HLA-restricted in a later analysis, and the HLA associations seemed to be driven largely by CMV exposure. Presence/absence analyses assumed roughly uniform sequencing depth across donors, an assumption that may not hold. A group of highly shared sequence variants was considered likely to be a technical artifact of the sequencing pipeline. Most TCR sequences were observed very rarely across donors, whereas some public TCRs were present in many individuals. Because counts were too low, more than 15 rarely observed V segments, including chromosome 9 orphons, were excluded from the earlier analysis of about 500 of the donors. Cytomegalovirus status was reported to be diagnosed by the classifier with high specificity and sensitivity in both the original and validation cohorts. A further reported finding was that TCR beta sequences accurately predicted the HLA-A and HLA-B alleles for most subjects in the first cohort. Because the 87-base-pair reads could not distinguish some IMGT-functional V segments, including TRBV6-2 and TRBV6-3, those segments were excluded. In a later analysis, the rate of TCR association differed among HLA loci, with DRB1 alleles having the most associated TCRs and HLA-C alleles having the fewest. In a later analysis, 15,000 to 20,000 TCR beta sequences were associated with specific HLA alleles at a false discovery rate of 0.05. The study listed approximately 160 TCR beta chains as associated with cytomegalovirus. In this cohort, only TCR beta chains were sequenced, and detectable features were limited by the absence of alpha or paired-chain data. According to a later analysis, parvovirus B19, influenza, CMV and Epstein-Barr virus appeared linked to several top co-occurrence clusters. It was suggested by the authors that the approach could potentially be generalized to other disease states and immunological phenotypes. Linkage disequilibrium might explain the correlated functional status among segregating V segments, but an unknown experimental factor could not be excluded. In an earlier analysis of over 550 of the donors, most TCR beta V segments were observed in productive rearrangements about 87% or about 30% of the time, broadly matching IMGT annotations. When HLA alleles, especially DR and DQ, strongly co-occurred, TCR associations were difficult to assign to individual alleles. In a later genetic analysis, fewer N-insertions in productive TCRs were reported among donors in an Asian-associated ancestry cluster than the approximately 670-donor mean.

The library was obtained by the immunoSEQ multiplex PCR assay. The multiplex PCR relied on a mix of 60 forward primers for TCR Vbeta segments and 13 reverse primers for TCR Jbeta segments. The CDR3 region of rearranged TCR beta genes was amplified from genomic DNA with a multiplex PCR assay. On the Illumina HiSeq System, the amplified TCR beta libraries were sequenced as 87-base-pair reads. Concerning the study's data processing: Across the 670 or so repertoires, a later analysis counted approximately 75 million unique TCR beta chains, approximately 12 million of which were shared by at least two donors. Raw reads were error-corrected and collapsed into unique sequences with a nearest-neighbor algorithm that merged closely related sequences to remove PCR and sequencing errors. To assign V, D and J gene segments, CDR3 sequences were aligned to IMGT reference sequences. For a sequence to be retained, at least a six-nucleotide match to both a V gene segment and a J gene segment was required. A rearrangement was called productive if the CDR3 had no stop codons and remained in frame with V and J, and every other rearrangement was called non-productive. CDR3 was defined by IMGT convention, running from the second conserved V-encoded cysteine to the conserved J-encoded phenylalanine. The earlier analysis of 550 to 650 of the donors excluded any sequence lacking an unambiguous match to a single V gene segment. An earlier analysis of over 450 of the donors classified V segments as functional when productive rearrangements were above 56.7% and as segregating when the standard deviation between donors was above 5%. A statistical classification framework was built for diagnosing cytomegalovirus status from the catalog of TCR beta chain sequences. A later analysis assigned V and J genes by comparing TCR nucleotide sequences with IMGT/GENE-DB human TR gene sequences. A later analysis assigned CDR3 sequences and most-parsimonious VDJ recombination scenarios with the TCRdist pipeline. In a later analysis, every TCR beta chain was defined by the combination of its CDR3 amino acid sequence and its V-gene family, and reads without a unique V-gene family were dropped. As a way to deal with suspected cross-contamination and a sequencing artifact, a later analysis dropped under 600 nucleotide sequences that were highly shared and had low generation probability. In a later analysis, a clonal expansion index was calculated for each public chain from normalized within-repertoire ranks of inferred template counts. In a later analysis, generation probabilities were computed with a VDJ recombination model fitted to out-of-frame rearrangements, and the resulting probabilities were checked against IGoR. Hypergeometric tests were used in a later analysis to score TCR-TCR, TCR-HLA and TCR-CMV co-occurrence, with a repertoire-size bias correction applied to the TCR pairs. A later analysis estimated false discovery rates by permuting HLA or CMV assignments 20 times. In a later analysis, co-occurring TCRs were grouped with DBSCAN, and TCRdist sequence similarity was added when clustering was performed within HLA-allele-positive subsets. Co-occurrence clustering excluded repertoires with fewer than 30,000 or more than 120,000 public chains, plus five with anomalous nucleotide sharing. TCRdb mirrors the immuneACCESS table, restricted to in-frame sequences. Some clones are absent from its copies; in checked studies, under half trace to an unresolved V gene, and the reason for the others is unknown. V and J calls and clone size follow that table, whereas D and trimming were derived from the DNA. The sample data list about 150,000 clones, and about 84% of these were observed just once. The ten largest clones add up to nearly 3.5% of the sample.

In total, 666 healthy bone marrow donors made up the cohort. All cohort members were sampled while nominally healthy, although unrecorded immune exposures were likely present. The donor was CMV seronegative and belonged to the group of 350 or so seronegative cohort members. Every donor gave a peripheral blood sample, and the peripheral blood mononuclear cells from that sample were used for TCR beta sequencing. Genomic DNA was extracted from the blood cell samples with the Qiagen DNeasy Blood Extraction Kit. This clonotype was sampled from a male donor in good health and CMV-seronegative. The specimen was PBMCs. The V and J segments used are TRBV5-6 and TRBJ1-2; 7 middle bases align to TRBD1. The CDR3 is CASSQGQINYGYTF. The DNA is as follows: TGTGCCAGCAGCCAGGGACAGATAAACTATGGCTACACCTTC.